This entry lists 29 T cell receptor beta chains sequenced from one sample in a study of human T cells and chemical hapten exposure. As to time point: healthy volunteer bleed at 2 weeks. The total RNA was obtained from whole blood that was not fractionated. TCRdb ran MiXCR on the RACE reads and lists one entry per CDR3 protein. The sample records tens of thousands of distinct CDR3 sequences, around 8.8% being singletons. The sequencing sample was made of whole blood. Every receptor here comes from a female donor in good health. Some clones in this sample may be carry-over from other donors' samples.

The chain joins TRBV7-8 to TRBJ2-2; TRBD1 agrees at 7 bases. The germline CDR1 and CDR2 sequences are SGHVS and FQNEAQ. V trimming: 5 bases; J trimming: 5 bases; junction bases outside the gene matches: 11. This CDR3 spans 16 amino acids. The CDR3 DNA follows: TGTGCCAGCAGCCTCAACTCCGGGACAGTTACCGGGGAGCTGTTTTTT. It specifies CASSLNSGTVTGELFF.

This clonotype appeared a few times. The chain employs TRBV28 and TRBJ1-6, with a possible D match to TRBD1 (5 bases). Trimming cost V 5 bases and J 6 bases, with 14 bases left between them. This CDR3 spans 15 amino acids. The germline V gene encodes CDR1 MDHEN and CDR2 SYDVKM. The CDR3 DNA follows: TGTGCCAGCAGTCCAGCAGGGTTTTCTAATTCACCCCTCCACTTT. Its translation is CASSPAGFSNSPLHF. Full variable domain (remainder filled in from reference TRBV28 and TRBJ1-6): DVKVTQSSRYLVKRTGEKVFLECVQDMDHENMFWYRQDPGLGLRLIYFSYDVKMKEKGDIPEGYSVSREKKERFSLILESASTNQTSMYLCASSPAGFSNSPLHFGNGTRLTVT.

This clonotype was picked up a small number of times. The chain recombines TRBV12-3 or TRBV12-4 with TRBJ1-1; D unclear. The CDR3 totals 13 residues. Between the trimmed V and J ends, which lost 3 bases and 4 bases, there was a span of 9 bases. This CDR3 is CASSFSWATEAFF. DNA for the CDR3: TGTGCCAGCAGTTTTAGCTGGGCCACTGAAGCTTTCTTT.

This clonotype came up many times. V and J are TRBV20-1 and TRBJ2-4; no reliable D call. The V and J ends lost 3 bases and 7 bases respectively, with 13 bases between them. Germline values: CDR1 DFQATT, CDR2 SNEGSKA (reference sequence). The CDR3 spans 13 residues. The CDR3 here is CSASGSKANIQYF. As DNA, the CDR3 is TGCAGTGCTAGCGGGTCCAAAGCCAACATTCAGTACTTC.

Many counts were recorded for this clonotype. This chain links TRBV5-6 with TRBJ1-1; D is undetermined. CDR1 is SGHDT, CDR2 YYEEEE, per germline. V was shortened by 1 base and J by 6 bases, with 7 bases between the two germline ends. The CDR3 runs to 12 residues. The CDR3 DNA sequence: TGTGCCAGCAGCTTGAGGCTGTCTGAAGCTTTCTTT. Translating gives CASSLRLSEAFF.

The V call is TRBV30, the J call TRBJ2-1, with D uncertain. From germline, CDR1 is GTSNPN and CDR2 SVGIG (reference sequence). The ends were cut back, 6 bases at V and 5 bases at J, with 14 bases in the middle. The CDR3 spans 13 residues. The CDR3 region is CACTDDPNNEQFF. CDR3 DNA sequence: TGTGCCTGCACTGACGACCCTAACAATGAGCAGTTCTTC.

This clonotype was seen a few times. The chain combines TRBV6-1 with TRBJ1-4; TRBD1 might be the D (5 bases). This CDR3 is built from 15 residues. Trimming stripped 5 bases from V and 4 bases from J, with 14 bases between. CDR1 is MNHNS, CDR2 SASEGT, per germline. As DNA, the CDR3 is TGTGCCAGCAGTAAAAATTGGGGCGATAATGAAAAACTGTTTTTT. This translates into CASSKNWGDNEKLFF.

This clonotype was counted only a few times. This chain joins TRBV7-9 and TRBJ2-7; TRBD2 matches at 9 bases. The V gene end was trimmed by 6 bases and the J gene end by 6 bases; junction bases not matched to a gene: 9. The CDR3 is 14 residues long. CDR1 and CDR2 (germline): SEHNR, FQNEAQ (reference sequence). CDR3 sequence (DNA): TGTGCCAGCAGGGTCTCGCTAGCGGGAAGCGAGCAGTACTTC. Translating gives CASRVSLAGSEQYF. Combining the CDR3 with reference TRBV7-9 and TRBJ2-7 gives the whole variable domain DTGVSQNPRHKITKRGQNVTFRCDPISEHNRLYWYRQTLGQGPEFLTYFQNEAQLEKSRLLSDRFSAERPKGSFSTLEIQRTEQGDSAMYLCASRVSLAGSEQYFGPGTRLTVT.

This clonotype was found many times. The chain links TRBV30 to TRBJ2-2, with 8 bases aligning to TRBD2. The V segment lost 2 bases and the J segment 5 bases; nucleotides outside the gene matches: 7. The CDR3 consists of 15 residues. The germline V gene has CDR1 GTSNPN and CDR2 SVGIG (reference sequence). The CDR3 sequence: CAWSTSGSETGELFF. CDR3 sequence (DNA): TGTGCCTGGAGTACAAGCGGGAGTGAGACCGGGGAGCTGTTTTTT. The variable domain in full, completed from reference TRBV30 and TRBJ2-2, reads SQTIHQWPATLVQPVGSPLSLECTVEGTSNPNLYWYRQAAGRGLQLLFYSVGIGQISSEVPQNLSASRPQDRQFILSSKKLLLSDSGFYLCAWSTSGSETGELFFGEGSRLTVL.

This clonotype was counted a few times. The V gene is TRBV29-1, the J gene TRBJ2-1, with 14 bases aligning to TRBD2. With 6 bases clipped from V and 7 bases from J, the junction kept 8 bases outside the gene matches. CDR3 length: 15 amino acids. CDR1 is SQVTM, CDR2 ANQGSEA, per germline. The CDR3 region has the DNA TGCAGCGTCGAGACCGGGACTAGCGGGAGAAATGAGCAGTTCTTC. It encodes CSVETGTSGRNEQFF.

This clonotype was picked up many times. V gene TRBV5-5 combines with J gene TRBJ2-7; 10 bases are a match to TRBD2. The CDR3 runs 15 residues. Losses at the gene ends were 0 bases for V and 4 bases for J; bases not matched to a gene: 4. From germline, CDR1 is SGHKS and CDR2 YYEKEE (reference sequence). In nucleotides, the CDR3 is TGTGCCAGCAGCTTGGCCGGTAGCGGGAGGTACGAGCAGTACTTC. It encodes CASSLAGSGRYEQYF.

The chain recombines TRBV29-1 with TRBJ1-4; no reliable D call. This CDR3 is 13 amino acids long. Trimming cost V 6 bases and J 5 bases, with 13 bases left between them. The germline gives CDR1 SQVTM, CDR2 ANQGSEA. The CDR3, as DNA: TGCAGCGTGCTACCCGGGAGGAATGAAAAACTGTTTTTT. This translates into CSVLPGRNEKLFF.

The table lists this clonotype with many counts. This chain joins TRBV29-1 and TRBJ1-4; D is unclear. Per germline, CDR1 SQVTM and CDR2 ANQGSEA. This CDR3 region has 12 residues. The V gene lost 5 bases and the J gene lost 5 bases, with 9 bases spanning the gap. This chain's CDR3 is CSVYSENEKLFF. CDR3 bases: TGCAGCGTTTATTCGGAGAATGAAAAACTGTTTTTT.

The rearrangement joins TRBV4-2 to TRBJ2-7; TRBD2 might be the D (6 bases). CDR3 length: 16 residues. The germline V gene has CDR1 LGHNA and CDR2 YNFKEQ. The ends were cut back, 7 bases at V and 4 bases at J, with 23 bases in the middle. CDR3 nucleotide sequence: TGTGCCAGCATAACGGGACTTCCCACCCCAATTTACGAGCAGTACTTC. This sequence encodes CASITGLPTPIYEQYF.

The chain couples TRBV20-1 to TRBJ2-5; 7 bases are shared with TRBD2. Germline values: CDR1 DFQATT, CDR2 SNEGSKA (reference sequence). With 3 bases clipped from V and 2 bases from J, the junction kept 6 bases outside the gene matches. The CDR3 totals 14 residues. In DNA, the CDR3 is TGCAGTGCTAGGGGGCTAGCGGAACAAGAGACCCAGTACTTC. Encoded protein: CSARGLAEQETQYF.

This clonotype was seen more than once but under ten times. The CDR3 nucleotides are TGTGCCTGGAGTCCGGGACAGAACTATGGCTACACCTTC. This sequence encodes CAWSPGQNYGYTF. V gene TRBV30 combines with J gene TRBJ1-2, with 7 bases that match TRBD1. J lost 2 bases, V lost 2 bases, and 2 bases had no gene match. The CDR3 contains 13 residues. Looked up from germline, CDR1 is GTSNPN and CDR2 is SVGIG (reference sequence).

This clonotype occurred a few times. The chain couples TRBV14 to TRBJ2-3; D ambiguous. The CDR3 spans 13 residues. Per germline, CDR1 SGHDN and CDR2 FVKESK. V lost 5 bases to trimming and J lost 0 bases, with 6 bases between them. The CDR3 bases are TGTGCCAGCAGCGAAACTAGCACAGATACGCAGTATTTT. Translation: CASSETSTDTQYF.

This clonotype was detected many times. V usage is TRBV11-3 and J usage is TRBJ2-7, with D tentatively TRBD1 (6 bases). From germline, CDR1 is SGHNT and CDR2 YENEEA. Trimming stripped 3 bases from V and 0 bases from J, with 12 bases between. The CDR3 extends over 15 amino acids. The CDR3 here is CASSFGQQSSYEQYF. In DNA form, the CDR3 reads TGTGCCAGCAGCTTCGGACAGCAGAGCTCCTACGAGCAGTACTTC. The full variable domain, its missing parts supplied by reference TRBV11-3 and TRBJ2-7, is EAGVVQSPRYKIIEKKQPVAFWCNPISGHNTLYWYLQNLGQGPELLIRYENEEAVDDSQLPKDRFSAERLKGVDSTLKIQPAELGDSAVYLCASSFGQQSSYEQYFGPGTRLTVT.

The chain carries TRBV28 and TRBJ2-7; D call uncertain. CDR1 MDHEN and CDR2 SYDVKM come from the germline V gene. Trimming pared 3 bases from V and 6 bases from J, leaving 12 bases between. The CDR3 totals 13 residues. Here the CDR3 reads CASSFLGRIEQYF. The CDR3 nucleotides read TGTGCCAGCAGTTTTCTAGGTCGTATCGAGCAGTACTTC.

J is TRBJ2-5 and V is TRBV12-3 or TRBV12-4; D might be TRBD2 (5 bases). The CDR3 consists of 13 residues. V was pared by 6 bases and J by 1 base, with 9 bases between. CDR3: CASSSGIQETQYF. DNA of the CDR3: TGTGCCAGCAGCTCCGGGATCCAAGAGACCCAGTACTTC.

The rearrangement joins TRBV28 to TRBJ2-1; TRBD2 matches at 8 bases. The trim removed 2 bases at V and 10 bases at J, leaving 4 bases unmatched. From germline, CDR1 is MDHEN and CDR2 SYDVKM. The CDR3 length is 13 residues. The chain's CDR3 is CASSLRAGVEQFF. The CDR3 bases are TGTGCCAGCAGTTTAAGAGCGGGAGTCGAGCAGTTCTTC. The full variable domain, rest sourced from reference TRBV28 and TRBJ2-1, is DVKVTQSSRYLVKRTGEKVFLECVQDMDHENMFWYRQDPGLGLRLIYFSYDVKMKEKGDIPEGYSVSREKKERFSLILESASTNQTSMYLCASSLRAGVEQFFGPGTRLTVL.

Only a few counts were recorded for this clonotype. The chain carries TRBV2 and TRBJ2-7; the match to TRBD1 covers 8 bases. Germline trimming cut 7 bases from V and 8 bases from J; bases unmatched to any gene: 13. Germline CDR1 SNHLY, CDR2 FYNNEI. The CDR3 totals 14 residues. CDR3 region: CASNFETGVRKQYF. In nucleotides, the CDR3 is TGTGCCAGCAATTTCGAGACAGGGGTAAGGAAGCAGTACTTC.

This clonotype has at least ten counts. V usage is TRBV4-1 and J usage is TRBJ2-1, with TRBD2 identical over 8 bases. Per germline, CDR1 MGHRA and CDR2 YSYEKL. The CDR3 has 16 amino acids. V was pared by 1 base and J by 3 bases, with 5 bases of the junction left unmatched. This CDR3 is CASSQAPAGDYNEQFF. Here the CDR3 DNA reads TGCGCCAGCAGCCAAGCTCCAGCGGGGGACTACAATGAGCAGTTCTTC.

This clonotype was recorded at least ten times. This chain joins TRBV28 and TRBJ2-3; no definite D call. V lost 3 bases to trimming and J lost 1 base, with 11 bases between them. CDR3 length equals 15 residues. Germline loops: CDR1 MDHEN, CDR2 SYDVKM. CDR3 sequence reads: CASSLGSEGTDTQYF. CDR3 bases: TGTGCCAGCAGTTTGGGATCCGAAGGCACAGATACGCAGTATTTT.

This clonotype was detected ten times or more. The chain is built from TRBV4-2 and TRBJ1-4, with D perhaps TRBD1 (6 bases). The V end lost 4 bases, the J end lost 8 bases, and 17 bases lay between the germline ends. The CDR3 has 15 residues. Looked up from germline, CDR1 is LGHNA and CDR2 is YNFKEQ. CDR3 coding DNA: TGTGCCAGCAGCCGTATGGCAGGGGTTGGCGAAAAACTGTTTTTT. Amino acids: CASSRMAGVGEKLFF.

V usage is TRBV5-1 and J usage is TRBJ1-1; 11 bases align to TRBD1. This CDR3 contains 14 residues. Germline-derived CDR1 and CDR2 are SGHRS and YFSETQ. The trim removed 4 bases at V and 6 bases at J, leaving 5 bases unmatched. CDR3 bases: TGCGCCAGCAGCGTCCGGGACAGGGGGTCTGAAGCTTTCTTT. Amino acids: CASSVRDRGSEAFF.

The chain carries TRBV6-1 and TRBJ2-1; D gene ambiguous. The V gene lost 11 bases and the J gene lost 0 bases, with 26 bases spanning the gap. CDR1 is MNHNS and CDR2 is SASEGT in the germline V gene. This CDR3 has 18 amino acids. DNA for the CDR3: TGTGCCCTAAGTAGGGCCAAAAGTCGATGGAGCTCCTACAATGAGCAGTTCTTC. Amino acid sequence: CALSRAKSRWSSYNEQFF.

This chain uses TRBV2 with TRBJ2-7, with 7 bases fitting TRBD1. Germline lookup yields CDR1 SNHLY and CDR2 FYNNEI. V lost 4 bases, J lost 13 bases, and 13 bases stayed unmatched. This CDR3 is built from 13 residues. CDR3 sequence reads: CASSVGTVGLLYF. Written as DNA, the CDR3 is TGTGCCAGCAGTGTGGGGACAGTCGGCCTTCTCTACTTC.

Only a few counts were recorded for this clonotype. This chain joins TRBV14 and TRBJ1-3; D unresolved. With 4 bases removed from V and 4 bases from J, the gap between germline ends came to 8 bases. This CDR3 is built from 13 residues. The V gene's germline CDR1 is SGHDN and CDR2 FVKESK. The CDR3 here is CASSPLVGNTIYF. In DNA, the CDR3 is TGTGCCAGCAGCCCCTTGGTCGGAAACACCATATATTTT.